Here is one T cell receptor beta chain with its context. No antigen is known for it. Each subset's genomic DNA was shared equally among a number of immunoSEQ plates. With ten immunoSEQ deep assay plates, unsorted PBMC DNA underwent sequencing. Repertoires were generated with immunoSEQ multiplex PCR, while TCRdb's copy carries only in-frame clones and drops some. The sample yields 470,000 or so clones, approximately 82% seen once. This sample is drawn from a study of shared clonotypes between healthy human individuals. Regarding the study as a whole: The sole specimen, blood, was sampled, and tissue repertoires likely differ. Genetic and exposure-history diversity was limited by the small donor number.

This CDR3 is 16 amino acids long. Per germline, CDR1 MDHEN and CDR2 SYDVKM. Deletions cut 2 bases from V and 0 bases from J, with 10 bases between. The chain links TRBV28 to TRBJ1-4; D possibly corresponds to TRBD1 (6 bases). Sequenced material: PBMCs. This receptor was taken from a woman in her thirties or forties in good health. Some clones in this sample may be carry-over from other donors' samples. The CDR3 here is CASSLRGGATNEKLFF. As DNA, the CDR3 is TGTGCCAGCAGTTTAAGAGGGGGGGCAACTAATGAAAAACTGTTTTTT.